This is a list of T cell receptor beta chains from one sample in a study of cytomegalovirus exposure and HLA in healthy donors. Sequencing was performed with immunoSEQ multiplex PCR; in TCRdb, only in-frame clones are kept and a portion is missing. Of hundreds of thousands of clones listed, around 84% were seen once; the top ten hold roughly 0.22%. Material for sequencing was PBMCs. These receptors were obtained from a girl aged 2-10 years in good health and CMV-seronegative. Both conserved end residues are part of each CDR3. The order of the fields is D gene, J gene, V gene, clone size, CDR3 protein, CDR3 DNA. A D gene is named only where the DNA matches it firmly. Not every row has a clone size; where given, it reads once, few, many or a size class.

NA	TRBJ1-6	TRBV5-1	once	CASSLAQYNSPLHF	TGCGCCAGCAGCTTGGCTCAGTATAATTCACCCCTCCACTTT
TRBD1	TRBJ2-7	TRBV27	once	CASSAYDGTGLPYEQYF	TGTGCCAGCAGTGCTTATGATGGGACAGGCTTACCCTACGAGCAGTACTTC
TRBD1	TRBJ2-6	TRBV30	NA	CAWSKVDRLLSGANVLTF	TGTGCCTGGAGTAAAGTGGACAGGTTGCTCTCTGGGGCCAACGTCCTGACTTTC
TRBD1	TRBJ2-2	TRBV7-9	NA	CSSSSHRGTGFTGELFF	TGTTCCAGCAGCTCACATCGGGGGACAGGGTTTACCGGGGAGCTGTTTTTT
NA	TRBJ2-6	TRBV7-8	NA	CASSLARPYSGANVLTF	TGTGCCAGCAGCTTAGCGCGGCCGTACTCTGGGGCCAACGTCCTGACTTTC
TRBD1	TRBJ2-7	TRBV6-5	NA	CASPEGAAYEQYF	TGTGCCAGCCCCGAGGGGGCGGCCTACGAGCAGTACTTC
NA	TRBJ2-5	TRBV5-1	NA	CASSLQSRYSETQYF	TGCGCCAGCAGCTTGCAGTCAAGATACAGCGAGACCCAGTACTTC
NA	TRBJ1-1	TRBV18	NA	CASSPTQGSEAFF	TGTGCCAGCTCACCGACTCAGGGCAGCGAAGCTTTCTTT
NA	TRBJ2-5	TRBV2	once	CASSGTRGQETQYF	TGTGCCAGCAGCGGGACCAGGGGCCAAGAGACCCAGTACTTC
TRBD2	TRBJ2-1	TRBV29-1	NA	CSVVSREGSNEQFF	TGCAGCGTTGTATCGCGGGAGGGCTCGAATGAGCAGTTCTTC
NA	TRBJ2-7	TRBV7-8	NA	CASSLKSGSTYEQYF	TGTGCCAGCAGCTTAAAGTCAGGGTCTACCTACGAGCAGTACTTC
TRBD1	TRBJ2-3	TRBV19	NA	CASSLQTGTDTQYF	TGTGCCAGTAGTCTCCAGACAGGGACAGATACGCAGTATTTT
TRBD1	TRBJ1-2	TRBV4-2	NA	CASSPGTGEDKYYGYTF	TGTGCCAGCAGCCCCGGGACAGGGGAAGATAAATACTATGGCTACACCTTC
TRBD1	TRBJ1-4	TRBV4-1	NA	CASSQAAGTGSLANEKLFF	TGCGCCAGCAGCCAGGCCGCCGGGACAGGGTCCTTGGCTAATGAAAAACTGTTTTTT